Presented here are 25 T cell receptor beta chains from one specimen sequenced in a study of shared clonotypes between healthy human individuals (TCRdb year 2020). The library was built by means of the immunoSEQ multiplex PCR assay. Held by TCRdb, this immuneACCESS table contains in-frame sequences only and omits some clones. Under half of the omission traces to an unresolved V gene where checked; the cause of the rest is unknown. A total of about 730,000 clones appear in this sample, 55% to 80% of them only once. About 1.8% of the sample rests with the top ten. Material: memory CD4+ T cells sorted from blood. The cell subset or site label here, explained by the study, means: CD45RA-negative fraction. These receptors came from a woman in her twenties or thirties in good health.

For the CDR3, the DNA is TGCGCCAGCAGCTTGGAGTCCCCAAGTGAGCAGTTCTTC. Amino acids: CASSLESPSEQFF. This chain uses TRBV5-1 with TRBJ2-1; D is uncertain. V shed 0 bases and J shed 9 bases, with 10 bases lying between them. From germline, CDR1 is SGHRS and CDR2 YFSETQ. The CDR3 has 13 amino acids.

This clone was detected only once. The chain recombines TRBV29-1 with TRBJ2-2, with a weak D call TRBD2 (6 bases). Per the germline V gene, CDR1 is SQVTM and CDR2 is ANQGSEA. The V end lost 5 bases, the J end lost 2 bases, and 12 bases lay between the germline ends. CDR3 length equals 14 residues. For the CDR3, the DNA is TGCAGCGTTAGTGGGGACTTTAACACCGGGGAGCTGTTTTTT. This gives the protein CSVSGDFNTGELFF.

This chain links TRBV6-4 with TRBJ1-2; D is unclear. Germline V gene sequence: CDR1 MRHNA, CDR2 SNTAGT. This CDR3 region has 13 residues. V lost 6 bases, J lost 5 bases, and 13 bases lay in between. CDR3 amino acids: CASSGTRRYGYTF. For the CDR3, the DNA is TGTGCCAGCAGCGGTACCCGGCGTTATGGCTACACCTTC.

The chain combines TRBV19 with TRBJ1-2; 9 bases line up with TRBD1. The junction had 7 bases not matched to a gene; V was cut back by 8 bases and J by 6 bases. Germline V CDR1 and CDR2: LNHDA, SQIVND (reference sequence). The CDR3 has 13 amino acids. The CDR3 region is CASAPQGANGYTF. CDR3 DNA: TGTGCCAGTGCCCCACAGGGGGCTAATGGCTACACCTTC.

The chain uses TRBV29-1 and TRBJ1-1; D possibly corresponds to TRBD1 (6 bases). Germline CDR1 SQVTM, CDR2 ANQGSEA. CDR3 length: 14 amino acids. V gave up 6 bases and J gave up 2 bases, with 16 bases separating them. DNA of the CDR3: TGCAGCGTCACCAACAGGGTTTCAAACACTGAAGCTTTCTTT. Translated, it gives CSVTNRVSNTEAFF.

V gene TRBV28 combines with J gene TRBJ1-3; TRBD1 agrees at 7 bases. The trim removed 4 bases at V and 3 bases at J, leaving 3 bases unmatched. This CDR3 region has 14 residues. CDR1 is MDHEN and CDR2 is SYDVKM in the germline V gene. The CDR3 nucleotides read TGTGCCAGCAGTTCGACAGGGTTTGGAAACACCATATATTTT. Translating it yields CASSSTGFGNTIYF.

Here the CDR3 reads CASSFGVWTGSIFAELDGYTF. The CDR3 region has the DNA TGCGCCAGCAGCTTTGGGGTCTGGACAGGGTCTATTTTCGCGGAACTGGATGGCTACACCTTC. The chain employs TRBV5-1 and TRBJ1-2; TRBD1 matches at 8 bases. CDR1 SGHRS and CDR2 YFSETQ come from the germline V gene. The V gene end was trimmed by 2 bases and the J gene end by 6 bases; junction bases not matched to a gene: 27. This CDR3 is 21 amino acids long.

This clone was observed a single time. The CDR3 loop is CSVVGAGNTIYF. The CDR3 bases are TGCAGCGTTGTGGGAGCTGGAAACACCATATATTTT. The V gene is TRBV29-1, the J gene TRBJ1-3; D call uncertain. V dropped 4 bases and J dropped 2 bases, with 6 bases sitting between them. This CDR3 has 12 residues. The germline V gene has CDR1 SQVTM and CDR2 ANQGSEA.

Note on this clone: This CDR3 is also generated by other DNA sequences in the sample. The chain has TRBV5-1 and TRBJ1-4; D gene unclear. Germline V lookup: CDR1 SGHRS, CDR2 YFSETQ. This CDR3 is built from 14 residues. V shed 4 bases and J shed 7 bases, with 14 bases lying between them. CDR3 sequence reads: CASSPGVEVEKLFF. The CDR3 region has the DNA TGCGCCAGCAGCCCCGGGGTGGAGGTTGAAAAACTGTTTTTT. Based on the CDR3 plus reference TRBV5-1 and TRBJ1-4, the full variable domain is KAGVTQTPRYLIKTRGQQVTLSCSPISGHRSVSWYQQTPGQGLQFLFEYFSETQRNKGNFPGRFSGRQFSNSRSEMNVSTLELGDSALYLCASSPGVEVEKLFFGSGTQLSVL.

The chain combines TRBV7-9 with TRBJ1-3; 12 bases match TRBD1. Germline V gene lookup returns CDR1 SEHNR and CDR2 FQNEAQ (reference sequence). The CDR3 runs 14 residues. V lost 5 bases and J lost 8; bases outside the gene matches: 4. The CDR3 is CASSQGQGADTIYF. DNA for the CDR3: TGTGCCAGCAGCCAGGGACAGGGGGCAGACACCATATATTTT.

The chain couples TRBV6-6 to TRBJ1-5; D is unclear. Trimming left V 2 bases short and J 7 bases short, with 18 bases between. CDR1 and CDR2 from the germline V gene are MNHNY and SVGAGI (reference sequence). CDR3 size: 16 residues. CDR3 region: CASSYAITGMGQPQHF. CDR3 sequence (DNA): TGTGCCAGCAGTTACGCCATCACGGGTATGGGGCAGCCCCAGCATTTT.

CDR3 sequence (DNA): TGTGCCAGCAGCCGTATAGGACAGGGATTCTACGAGCAGTACTTC. Amino acids: CASSRIGQGFYEQYF. The chain employs TRBV7-9 and TRBJ2-7; TRBD1 aligns across 8 bases. This CDR3 is built from 15 residues. The V and J ends lost 5 bases and 3 bases, in that order; junction bases with no gene match: 9. Germline CDR1 and CDR2: SEHNR and FQNEAQ (reference sequence).

The V gene is TRBV6-5, the J gene TRBJ2-7, with a possible D match to TRBD2 (5 bases). Trimming left V 9 bases short and J 0 bases short, with 12 bases between. The CDR3 is 13 amino acids. CDR1 and CDR2 from the germline V gene are MNHEY and SVGAGI. In nucleotides, the CDR3 is TGTGCCAGTCAGCGGAGTGACTCCTACGAGCAGTACTTC. Protein sequence: CASQRSDSYEQYF.

The chain uses TRBV5-6 and TRBJ2-7; tentative D call: TRBD1 (5 bases). V lost 1 base and J 7 bases, leaving 15 bases between the germline ends. CDR3 size: 14 residues. The germline CDR1 and CDR2 sequences are SGHDT and YYEEEE. As DNA, the CDR3 is TGTGCCAGCAGCTTGCGGCGGACAACCGAAGAGCAGTACTTC. Its translation: CASSLRRTTEEQYF. The complete variable domain, with remaining parts taken from reference TRBV5-6 and TRBJ2-7, reads DAGVTQSPTHLIKTRGQQVTLRCSPKSGHDTVSWYQQALGQGPQFIFQYYEEEERQRGNFPDRFSGHQFPNYSSELNVNALLLGDSALYLCASSLRRTTEEQYFGPGTRLTVT.

In this sample, this clone turned up once. This chain joins TRBV28 and TRBJ1-4; TRBD1 matches 9 bases. Germline-derived CDR1 and CDR2 are MDHEN and SYDVKM. The CDR3 consists of 15 residues. J was trimmed by 3 bases and V by 6 bases; bases with no gene match: 5. The CDR3 spells CASRGGQGANEKLFF. The CDR3 DNA follows: TGTGCCAGCAGGGGGGGACAGGGAGCTAATGAAAAACTGTTTTTT.

The V gene is TRBV29-1, the J gene TRBJ2-4; unclear D gene. This CDR3 is built from 14 residues. The V gene lost 4 bases and the J gene lost 2 bases, with 12 bases spanning the gap. Germline V lookup: CDR1 SQVTM, CDR2 ANQGSEA. CDR3 protein: CSVGTATTKNIQYF. As DNA, the CDR3 is TGCAGCGTTGGGACGGCAACTACCAAAAACATTCAGTACTTC.

This clone was seen only once. The chain links TRBV2 to TRBJ2-1, with TRBD1 as a possible D gene (6 bases). This CDR3 is built from 11 residues. Germline lookup yields CDR1 SNHLY and CDR2 FYNNEI. The V gene lost 6 bases and the J gene lost 7 bases, with 7 bases spanning the gap. CDR3 region: CASSRGNEQFF. CDR3 bases: TGTGCCAGCAGCAGGGGAAATGAGCAGTTCTTC.

V gene TRBV13 combines with J gene TRBJ2-7; 10 bases fit TRBD2. The trim removed 4 bases at V and 6 bases at J, leaving 9 bases unmatched. The germline gives CDR1 PRHDT, CDR2 FYEKMQ (reference sequence). This CDR3 has 15 amino acids. CDR3 DNA sequence: TGTGCCAGCAGCTCCCCGCTAGCGGGAGTCCGCGAGCAGTACTTC. This encodes CASSSPLAGVREQYF.

The CDR3 region is CASSPTSGLYNEQFF. The CDR3 DNA sequence: TGTGCCAGCTCACCGACTAGCGGACTCTACAATGAGCAGTTCTTC. The chain links TRBV18 to TRBJ2-1; 9 bases align to TRBD2. Trimming cost V 3 bases and J 3 bases; bases outside gene matches: 3. CDR1 KGHSH and CDR2 LQKENI come from the germline V gene. This CDR3 has 15 residues.

The CDR3 loop reads CASSVGELAGVDEQFF. The CDR3 DNA sequence: TGTGCCAGCAGCGTAGGGGAGCTAGCGGGAGTGGATGAGCAGTTCTTC. This chain links TRBV9 with TRBJ2-1; 10 bases are shared with TRBD2. This CDR3 is built from 16 residues. V lost 0 bases, J lost 8 bases, and 8 bases stayed unmatched. Germline CDR1 is SGDLS and CDR2 is YYNGEE.

The chain uses TRBV6-1 and TRBJ2-1, with 10 bases matching TRBD2. Trimming cost V 6 bases and J 12 bases; bases outside gene matches: 14. This CDR3 spans 15 amino acids. Germline-derived CDR1 and CDR2 are MNHNS and SASEGT. The CDR3 DNA is TGTGCCAGCAGCCAAACGGGACTAGCGACCGTTATGCAGTTCTTC. Protein product: CASSQTGLATVMQFF.

This clone was seen only once. This chain links TRBV19 with TRBJ2-3; perhaps TRBD2 as D (5 bases). V lost 3 bases and J 4 bases, leaving 17 bases between the germline ends. The CDR3 totals 16 residues. CDR1 is LNHDA and CDR2 is SQIVND in the germline V gene (reference sequence). CDR3 DNA: TGTGCCAGTAGTATCGGAAGAGGGCCGGCGGCAGATACGCAGTATTTT. Its protein product is CASSIGRGPAADTQYF.

This clone was observed once. The gene calls are TRBV19 and TRBJ2-1; D is unresolved. CDR3 size: 12 residues. Germline V gene sequence: CDR1 LNHDA, CDR2 SQIVND (reference sequence). The V and J ends lost 4 bases and 6 bases respectively, with 7 bases between them. As DNA, the CDR3 is TGTGCCAGTAGTACCAGCCTCAATGAGCAGTTCTTC. Its protein product is CASSTSLNEQFF.

This clone has just one count. The chain recombines TRBV21-1 with TRBJ2-7. TRBV21-1 is shown as a pseudogene. The CDR3 is 13 amino acids. CDR3 bases: TGTGCCAGCAGCAAAACCCCCTCCTACGAGCAGTACTTC. It codes for CASSKTPSYEQYF.

A note on this clone: Different DNA sequences within this sample yield the same CDR3. The genes are TRBV27 and TRBJ2-1; D is unclear. The V end lost 5 bases, the J end lost 3 bases, and 2 bases lay between the germline ends. The CDR3 loop spans 11 amino acids. CDR1 MNHEY and CDR2 SMNVEV come from the germline V gene (reference sequence). Here the CDR3 DNA reads TGTGCCAGCAGTGACTACAATGAGCAGTTCTTC. As protein: CASSDYNEQFF.